Presented here are 10 T cell receptor beta chains from one specimen sequenced in a study of T cell responses to AZD1222 COVID-19 vaccine. This table comes from immunoSEQ multiplex PCR, and its TCRdb copy is limited to in-frame clones, with some not included. The sample gives under 150,000 clones, 75% to 90% of which show up once; roughly 3.9% is in the top ten. Sequencing used peripheral blood, obtained on day 0 of MenACWY control vaccination. Source of these receptors: an adult in good health.

The gene calls are TRBV19 and TRBJ1-2; D remains unclear. The CDR3 spans 11 residues. Germline values: CDR1 LNHDA, CDR2 SQIVND (reference sequence). The V gene lost 6 bases and the J gene lost 0 bases, with 2 bases spanning the gap. CDR3 DNA sequence: TGTGCCAGTAGCACTAACTATGGCTACACCTTC. It encodes CASSTNYGYTF. Using reference TRBV19 and TRBJ1-2 for the parts outside the CDR3, the full variable domain is DGGITQSPKYLFRKEGQNVTLSCEQNLNHDAMYWYRQDPGQGLRLIYYSQIVNDFQKGDIAEGYSVSREKKESFPLTVTSAQKNPTAFYLCASSTNYGYTFGSGTRLTVV.

The chain joins TRBV6-1 to TRBJ1-5; 7 nucleotides align to TRBD1. CDR3 length: 15 amino acids. Germline V gives CDR1 MNHNS, CDR2 SASEGT. Unmatched junction bases numbered 10, after V lost 2 bases and J lost 9 bases. The DNA of the CDR3 is TGTGCCAGCAGTGAACGGGCGACAGGGCGAGGGCCCCAGCATTTT. It yields the protein CASSERATGRGPQHF.

The gene calls are TRBV24-1 and TRBJ2-5; D not certain. CDR1 KGHDR and CDR2 SFDVKD come from the germline V gene. The V and J ends lost 4 bases and 0 bases respectively, with 14 bases between them. CDR3 length: 16 amino acids. The CDR3 nucleotides read TGTGCCACCAGTGAGGCTACTTCCCGGGACCAAGAGACCCAGTACTTC. This translates into CATSEATSRDQETQYF.

Regarding this clone: Distinct nucleotide sequences in the sample also encode this CDR3. The chain employs TRBV4-3 and TRBJ2-6; D gene uncertain. Trimming cost V 0 bases and J 4 bases, with 10 bases left between them. The CDR3 consists of 16 residues. CDR1 and CDR2 from the germline V gene are LGHNA and YSLEER. The CDR3 region has the DNA TGCGCCAGCAGCCAAGACCTAGGATCCGGGGCCAACGTCCTGACTTTC. It encodes CASSQDLGSGANVLTF.

The chain is built from TRBV30 and TRBJ2-2; D gene unclear. Germline loops: CDR1 GTSNPN, CDR2 SVGIG (reference sequence). This CDR3 is 17 amino acids long. V was pared by 2 bases and J by 4 bases, with 20 bases between. The CDR3 DNA follows: TGTGCCTGGAGTCCCCTGGGCCTAGGAAGGTCCACCGGGGAGCTGTTTTTT. This codes for CAWSPLGLGRSTGELFF.

The CDR3 is CASTGQGATATSTDTQYF. CDR3 nucleotide sequence: TGTGCCAGCACGGGACAGGGGGCGACGGCGACTAGCACAGATACGCAGTATTTT. The rearrangement uses TRBV18 and TRBJ2-3; 12 bases fit TRBD1. V lost 8 bases to trimming and J lost 0 bases; unmatched junction nucleotides: 12. Germline lookup yields CDR1 KGHSH and CDR2 LQKENI. The CDR3 has 18 residues. Supplemented by reference TRBV18 and TRBJ2-3, the full variable domain reads NAGVMQNPRHLVRRRGQEARLRCSPMKGHSHVYWYRQLPEEGLKFMVYLQKENIIDESGMPKERFSAEFPKEGPSILRIQQVVRGDSAAYFCASTGQGATATSTDTQYFGPGTRLTVL.

This chain uses TRBV27 with TRBJ2-7; tentatively, D is TRBD1 (6 bases). V gave up 5 bases and J gave up 4 bases, with 18 bases separating them. There are 15 residues in the CDR3. Germline-derived CDR1 and CDR2 are MNHEY and SMNVEV (reference sequence). CDR3 sequence: CASSRQAPGVYEQYF. As DNA, the CDR3 is TGTGCCAGCAGTCGACAGGCGCCCGGCGTTTACGAGCAGTACTTC.

The chain carries TRBV4-2 and TRBJ1-3; D is ambiguous. CDR1 and CDR2 (germline): LGHNA, YNFKEQ. The CDR3 consists of 17 residues. The ends were cut back, 0 bases at V and 0 bases at J, with 12 bases in the middle. The CDR3 nucleotides are TGTGCCAGCAGCCAAGACCCGGACCGTCACTCTGGAAACACCATATATTTT. Translated, it gives CASSQDPDRHSGNTIYF.

The chain joins TRBV28 to TRBJ1-2; a possible D gene is TRBD1 (5 bases). The CDR3 is 13 residues long. Germline loops: CDR1 MDHEN, CDR2 SYDVKM. The germline V and J ends were trimmed by 3 bases and 8 bases, with 13 bases remaining between them. The CDR3 DNA reads as TGTGCCAGCAGTTTGGCGGCAGGGAGCGGCTACACCTTC. This translates into CASSLAAGSGYTF.

This clone was detected a few times. Other nucleotide sequences from this sample produce the same CDR3. This chain joins TRBV12-3 or TRBV12-4 and TRBJ1-2; D is unclear. CDR3 length: 12 residues. Trimming pared 6 bases from V and 4 bases from J, leaving 9 bases between. The CDR3 sequence is CASSTGAYGYTF. CDR3 nucleotides: TGTGCCAGCAGCACGGGAGCCTATGGCTACACCTTC.